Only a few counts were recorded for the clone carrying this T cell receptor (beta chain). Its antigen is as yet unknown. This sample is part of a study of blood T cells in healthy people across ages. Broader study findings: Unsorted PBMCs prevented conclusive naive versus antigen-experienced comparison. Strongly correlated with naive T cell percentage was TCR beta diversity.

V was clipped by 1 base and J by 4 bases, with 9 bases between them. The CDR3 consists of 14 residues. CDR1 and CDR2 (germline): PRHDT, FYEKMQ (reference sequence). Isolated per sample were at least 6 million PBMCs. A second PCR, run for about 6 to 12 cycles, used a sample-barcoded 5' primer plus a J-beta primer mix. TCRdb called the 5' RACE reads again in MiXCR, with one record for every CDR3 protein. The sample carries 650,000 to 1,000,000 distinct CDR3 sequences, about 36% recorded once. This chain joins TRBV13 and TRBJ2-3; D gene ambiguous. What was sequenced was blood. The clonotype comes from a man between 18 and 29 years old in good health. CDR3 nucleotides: TGTGCCAGCAGCTTAGTTGCTTTAGCAGATACGCAGTATTTT. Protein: CASSLVALADTQYF.